Below are 32 T cell receptor beta chains sequenced from a single sample in a study of cytomegalovirus exposure and HLA in healthy donors. Here immunoSEQ multiplex PCR was the method, and the copy in TCRdb shows in-frame clones only, minus some. The repertoire consists of 180,000 or so clones, with about nine tenths occurring once and the leading ten covering roughly 2.7%. Input material: PBMCs. Receptor source: a man aged 18 to 35 in good health and CMV-seropositive.

The chain joins TRBV27 to TRBJ2-7; 7 nucleotides agree with TRBD2. J was trimmed by 6 bases and V by 5 bases; bases with no gene match: 28. CDR3 length: 20 residues. CDR1 MNHEY and CDR2 SMNVEV come from the germline V gene (reference sequence). The CDR3: CASSLGPGPRGWIIGREQYF. The DNA of the CDR3 is TGTGCCAGCAGTCTGGGGCCGGGACCGCGGGGGTGGATTATAGGACGCGAGCAGTACTTC.

This clone appeared a few times. V and J are TRBV19 and TRBJ2-7; 12 bases are shared with TRBD2. The V gene's germline CDR1 is LNHDA and CDR2 SQIVND (reference sequence). The V and J ends lost 7 bases and 5 bases, in that order; junction bases with no gene match: 6. This CDR3 has 14 residues. The CDR3, as DNA: TGTGCCAGTACGACTAGCGGGAGATCCCACGAGCAGTACTTC. Protein product: CASTTSGRSHEQYF.

The chain uses TRBV5-6 and TRBJ1-2; D may be TRBD1 (6 bases). Germline V CDR1 and CDR2: SGHDT, YYEEEE. Trimming shortened V by 4 bases and J by 3 bases, and 19 bases separated the two germline ends. The CDR3 totals 16 residues. The CDR3 sequence: CASSGTYRVVDYGYTF. CDR3 bases: TGTGCCAGCAGCGGAACATACAGGGTTGTGGACTATGGCTACACCTTC.

This sequence joins TRBV19 and TRBJ1-5; D not certain. The CDR3 consists of 14 residues. V lost 11 bases, J lost 2 bases, and 16 bases lay in between. CDR1 and CDR2 (germline): LNHDA, SQIVND (reference sequence). CDR3 nucleotide sequence: TGTGCCTCCAACCCCGGGAGCGGCAATCAGCCCCAGCATTTT. It specifies CASNPGSGNQPQHF.

V and J are TRBV29-1 and TRBJ1-1, with 9 bases aligning to TRBD1. CDR1 is SQVTM and CDR2 is ANQGSEA in the germline V gene. Trimming at V came to 5 bases and at J to 7 bases, leaving 5 bases not matched to a gene. The CDR3 length is 12 residues. The CDR3 region has the DNA TGCAGCGTTCGGGACAGGGAGGATGAAGCTTTCTTT. Translating gives CSVRDREDEAFF.

The chain employs TRBV5-6 and TRBJ1-1, with 7 nucleotides matching TRBD1. V shed 0 bases, J shed 3 bases, and the junction held 2 bases outside the gene matches. The CDR3 extends over 14 amino acids. Germline CDR1 reads SGHDT; CDR2 reads YYEEEE. As DNA, the CDR3 is TGTGCCAGCAGCTTGGGGACAGGCCACACTGAAGCTTTCTTT. Translating gives CASSLGTGHTEAFF.

This chain links TRBV5-1 with TRBJ1-1; D is perhaps TRBD1 (6 bases). The CDR3 length is 16 residues. The V gene lost 0 bases and the J gene lost 0 bases, with 12 bases spanning the gap. Germline values: CDR1 SGHRS, CDR2 YFSETQ. CDR3 nucleotides: TGCGCCAGCAGCTTGGGCCCCCAGGGGTTGAACACTGAAGCTTTCTTT. This sequence encodes CASSLGPQGLNTEAFF.

The chain joins TRBV10-3 to TRBJ2-7; 8 bases agree with TRBD2. The CDR3 totals 12 residues. The germline V gene has CDR1 ENHRY and CDR2 SYGVKD. V trimming: 8 bases; J trimming: 2 bases; junction bases outside the gene matches: 2. CDR3 residues: CAILSGAYEQYF. The CDR3 DNA is TGTGCCATCCTTAGCGGGGCCTACGAGCAGTACTTC.

V and J are TRBV2 and TRBJ1-1; D unresolved. Looked up from germline, CDR1 is SNHLY and CDR2 is FYNNEI. CDR3 length equals 15 residues. V shed 6 bases and J shed 0 bases, with 14 bases lying between them. Here the CDR3 DNA reads TGTGCCAGCAGGATTTACAGAGACATGAACACTGAAGCTTTCTTT. The encoded protein is CASRIYRDMNTEAFF.

The table lists this clone with a few counts. The chain carries TRBV9 and TRBJ1-2; tentatively, D is TRBD1 (6 bases). This CDR3 has 10 amino acids. V shed 7 bases and J shed 7 bases, with 8 bases lying between them. CDR1 is SGDLS and CDR2 is YYNGEE in the germline V gene. This CDR3 is CASQGSGYTF. CDR3 sequence (DNA): TGTGCCAGCCAGGGGTCTGGCTACACCTTC.

This sequence joins TRBV7-9 and TRBJ1-1; D not resolved. V was shortened by 5 bases and J by 0 bases, with 19 bases between the two germline ends. Per germline, CDR1 SEHNR and CDR2 FQNEAQ (reference sequence). The length of the CDR3 is 17 residues. CDR3 amino acids: CASSPSGFRLLNTEAFF. The CDR3 DNA is TGTGCCAGCAGCCCGTCGGGGTTCCGCCTATTGAACACTGAAGCTTTCTTT.

The J gene is TRBJ2-3, the V gene TRBV15; TRBD1 might be the D (5 bases). The CDR3 extends over 16 amino acids. Trimming removed 2 bases from V and 0 bases from J, with 12 bases in between. The germline V gene encodes CDR1 LNHNV and CDR2 YYDKDF (reference sequence). The DNA of the CDR3 is TGTGCCACCAGCAGAAAGACAGTTTCTAGCACAGATACGCAGTATTTT. Its translation: CATSRKTVSSTDTQYF.

V and J are TRBV6-1 and TRBJ2-3; D perhaps matches TRBD1 (5 bases). Trimming took 4 bases from V and 3 from J, leaving 14 bases between them. Germline V gene lookup returns CDR1 MNHNS and CDR2 SASEGT. The CDR3 is 15 amino acids. The CDR3 protein is CASSVLGEETDTQYF. CDR3 in DNA: TGTGCCAGCAGTGTTTTAGGGGAAGAGACAGATACGCAGTATTTT.

The chain recombines TRBV5-1 with TRBJ2-7; D is perhaps TRBD1 (6 bases). The V and J ends lost 1 base and 0 bases respectively, with 20 bases between them. The germline gives CDR1 SGHRS, CDR2 YFSETQ. The CDR3 loop spans 18 amino acids. CDR3 residues: CASSLFGLTGTNSYEQYF. The CDR3 nucleotides are TGCGCCAGCAGCTTGTTCGGTCTAACCGGGACAAACTCCTACGAGCAGTACTTC.

The rearrangement joins TRBV6-6 to TRBJ2-1; 10 nucleotides align to TRBD2. Germline V gene sequence: CDR1 MNHNY, CDR2 SVGAGI (reference sequence). The CDR3 consists of 15 residues. After removal of 9 bases from V and 8 bases from J, the junction contained 13 bases not matched to a gene. CDR3 coding DNA: TGTGCCAGTGCCGGGCTAGCGGGGGCCCTCGATGAGCAGTTCTTC. Residues: CASAGLAGALDEQFF.

This clone is a singleton in its sample. This sequence joins TRBV19 and TRBJ2-5, with a possible D match to TRBD1 (5 bases). This CDR3 spans 11 amino acids. Germline V gene lookup returns CDR1 LNHDA and CDR2 SQIVND (reference sequence). Trimming removed 10 bases at V and 5 bases at J, with 11 bases between. The chain's CDR3 is CATTDLETQYF. The CDR3 DNA sequence: TGTGCCACGACAGATTTGGAGACCCAGTACTTC. Filled out from reference TRBV19 and TRBJ2-5, the complete variable domain reads DGGITQSPKYLFRKEGQNVTLSCEQNLNHDAMYWYRQDPGQGLRLIYYSQIVNDFQKGDIAEGYSVSREKKESFPLTVTSAQKNPTAFYLCATTDLETQYFGPGTRLLVL.

This chain links TRBV11-2 with TRBJ2-3; 7 positions agree with TRBD1. Germline CDR1 and CDR2: SGHAT and FQNNGV. The CDR3 is 14 amino acids. The V segment lost 1 base and the J segment 4 bases; nucleotides outside the gene matches: 2. CDR3 in amino acids: CASSLGQGADTQYF. In nucleotides, the CDR3 is TGTGCCAGCAGCTTAGGCCAGGGGGCAGATACGCAGTATTTT.

J is TRBJ1-1 and V is TRBV5-1; no definite D call. Germline loops: CDR1 SGHRS, CDR2 YFSETQ. The CDR3 runs 11 residues. V lost 9 bases and J lost 4, with 10 bases in between. DNA for the CDR3: TGCGCCACCAGTAGTGGCACTGAAGCTTTCTTT. Its translation is CATSSGTEAFF. Together with reference TRBV5-1 and TRBJ1-1, the CDR3 gives the full variable domain: KAGVTQTPRYLIKTRGQQVTLSCSPISGHRSVSWYQQTPGQGLQFLFEYFSETQRNKGNFPGRFSGRQFSNSRSEMNVSTLELGDSALYLCATSSGTEAFFGQGTRLTVV.

For the CDR3, the DNA is TGTGCCAGCAGCCCCCCGACATCAGCTAACTATGGCTACACCTTC. Its protein product is CASSPPTSANYGYTF. This rearrangement joins TRBV7-9 to TRBJ1-2, with unresolved D. V was pared by 5 bases and J by 0 bases, with 13 bases between. This CDR3 is 15 amino acids long. Looked up from germline, CDR1 is SEHNR and CDR2 is FQNEAQ (reference sequence).

The chain couples TRBV4-1 to TRBJ2-7; perhaps TRBD2 as D (5 bases). With 1 base removed from V and 7 bases from J, the gap between germline ends came to 8 bases. Germline V gives CDR1 MGHRA, CDR2 YSYEKL. The CDR3 is 12 residues long. This chain's CDR3 is CASSQGPGEQYF. For the CDR3, the DNA is TGCGCCAGCAGCCAAGGCCCGGGGGAGCAGTACTTC.

The rearrangement uses TRBV6-1 and TRBJ1-1; no clear D gene. With 2 bases removed from V and 8 bases from J, the gap between germline ends came to 12 bases. Germline assignment: CDR1 MNHNS and CDR2 SASEGT. This CDR3 comprises 13 residues. DNA for the CDR3: TGTGCCAGCAGTGAATACATCATATTAGAAGCTTTCTTT. It yields the protein CASSEYIILEAFF.

The rearrangement joins TRBV15 to TRBJ2-2, with TRBD1 as a possible D gene (7 bases). Germline values: CDR1 LNHNV, CDR2 YYDKDF (reference sequence). Between the trimmed V and J ends, which lost 1 base and 4 bases, there was a span of 13 bases. CDR3 length equals 16 residues. The CDR3: CATSRAGGGSTGELFF. The CDR3 DNA reads as TGTGCCACCAGCAGAGCAGGGGGAGGAAGCACCGGGGAGCTGTTTTTT. Full variable domain (rest looked up from reference TRBV15 and TRBJ2-2): DAMVIQNPRYQVTQFGKPVTLSCSQTLNHNVMYWYQQKSSQAPKLLFHYYDKDFNNEADTPDNFQSRRPNTSFCFLDIRSPGLGDTAMYLCATSRAGGGSTGELFFGEGSRLTVL.

The J gene is TRBJ1-1, the V gene TRBV9; 8 bases agree with TRBD1. Looked up from germline, CDR1 is SGDLS and CDR2 is YYNGEE. The V and J ends lost 2 bases and 6 bases, in that order; junction bases with no gene match: 9. The CDR3 loop spans 15 amino acids. The CDR3 nucleotides are TGTGCCAGCAGCGTGACGGCTATACAGGGGGCTGAAGCTTTCTTT. Translating gives CASSVTAIQGAEAFF.

This clone was detected once. The chain combines TRBV27 with TRBJ2-7; D is perhaps TRBD2 (5 bases). Germline assignment: CDR1 MNHEY and CDR2 SMNVEV (reference sequence). V was shortened by 3 bases and J by 2 bases, with 8 bases between the two germline ends. The CDR3 runs 13 residues. The CDR3 region is CASSLGVTYEQYF. Written as DNA, the CDR3 is TGTGCCAGCAGTTTGGGAGTTACCTACGAGCAGTACTTC.

The V gene is TRBV7-2, the J gene TRBJ2-3, with 10 bases lining up with TRBD2. The J segment lost 0 bases and the V segment lost 3 bases, leaving 3 bases of the junction unmatched. The germline gives CDR1 SGHTA, CDR2 FQGNSA. The CDR3 runs to 16 residues. The CDR3 here is CASSFLAGASTDTQYF. CDR3 nucleotide sequence: TGTGCCAGCAGCTTTCTAGCGGGGGCTAGCACAGATACGCAGTATTTT.

The chain couples TRBV7-2 to TRBJ1-2; TRBD1 is a possible D gene (6 bases). The CDR3 is 16 amino acids. With 1 base removed from V and 3 bases from J, the gap between germline ends came to 15 bases. The germline CDR1 and CDR2 sequences are SGHTA and FQGNSA. The CDR3 region has the DNA TGTGCCAGCAGCTTAGTGGGTGCGGGGGCGCACTATGGCTACACCTTC. It translates to CASSLVGAGAHYGYTF.

V is TRBV28 and J is TRBJ2-7, with TRBD1 matching over 7 bases. CDR1 MDHEN and CDR2 SYDVKM come from the germline V gene. With 2 bases clipped from V and 5 bases from J, the junction kept 6 bases outside the gene matches. This CDR3 has 14 amino acids. The CDR3 region is CASSLRGGRDEQYF. CDR3 sequence (DNA): TGTGCCAGCAGTTTACGAGGGGGCCGGGACGAGCAGTACTTC.

The chain recombines TRBV19 with TRBJ1-1; a weak D match, TRBD1 (6 bases). V was clipped by 6 bases and J by 4 bases, with 9 bases between them. There are 12 residues in the CDR3. Per germline, CDR1 LNHDA and CDR2 SQIVND (reference sequence). The CDR3 nucleotides read TGTGCCAGTAGGGGACAAGGCACTGAAGCTTTCTTT. Protein sequence: CASRGQGTEAFF.

The gene calls are TRBV6-5 and TRBJ1-4; D is possibly TRBD1 (5 bases). CDR1 is MNHEY and CDR2 is SVGAGI in the germline V gene. Trimming took off 6 bases at V and 2 bases at J, with 7 bases between the two ends. The CDR3 has 13 residues. This CDR3 is CASRRQTNEKLFF. The CDR3 DNA is TGTGCCAGCAGAAGACAGACTAATGAAAAACTGTTTTTT.

The chain carries TRBV29-1 and TRBJ1-3; D is undetermined. The CDR3 has 14 residues. Germline-derived CDR1 and CDR2 are SQVTM and ANQGSEA. CDR3 nucleotides: TGCACCGTAAGAGGCGGTCCCTCTGGAAACACCATATATTTT. It codes for CTVRGGPSGNTIYF.

This clone has a handful of counts. The chain joins TRBV19 to TRBJ1-5; perhaps TRBD1 as D (5 bases). Germline V gives CDR1 LNHDA, CDR2 SQIVND (reference sequence). The CDR3 consists of 13 residues. The V end was cut by 5 bases, the J end by 7 bases, with 12 bases between. CDR3 DNA sequence: TGTGCCAGTAGTGAATGGAGGGGCCAGCCCCAGCATTTT. It specifies CASSEWRGQPQHF.

The V call is TRBV28, the J call TRBJ2-2; no reliable D call. The CDR3 is 11 amino acids. The germline V gene encodes CDR1 MDHEN and CDR2 SYDVKM. The V end lost 6 bases, the J end lost 7 bases, and 6 bases lay between the germline ends. The CDR3 protein is CASRAHGELFF. The CDR3 nucleotides are TGTGCCAGCAGGGCCCACGGGGAGCTGTTTTTT.